The sample holds many counts of the clone carrying this TCR beta chain. Its specificity is not known. The source of the sample is a study of CD8 T cells in ankylosing spondylitis. TCRdb ran MiXCR on the 5' RACE reads and lists one entry per CDR3 protein. The data show 200,000 to 300,000 distinct CDR3 sequences, 20% to 30% seen once. Study-wide findings and caveats: The clones that were linked to disease were reported to be significantly enriched in matched synovial fluid samples from ankylosing spondylitis patients. The study identified a TCR beta motif of eight highly homologous variants that appeared characteristic of ankylosing spondylitis blood. In synovial fluid and blood from reactive arthritis, some motif variants were previously reported. In peripheral blood, disease-linked CD8+ clones occurred at relatively low frequencies.

Germline CDR1 reads LNHNV; CDR2 reads YYDKDF (reference sequence). The CDR3 contains 14 residues. V shed 4 bases and J shed 8 bases, with 14 bases lying between them. The source material was blood, either unsorted or a sorted T cell fraction (not recorded which). The receptor's source is a male donor with ankylosing spondylitis or in good health (not recorded which). The V and J genes are TRBV15 and TRBJ1-4, with D tentatively TRBD1 (6 bases). CDR3 sequence: CATSTQGRDEKLFF. The CDR3 DNA reads TGTGCCACCAGCACTCAGGGGAGGGACGAAAAACTGTTTTTT.